This T cell receptor (beta chain) was captured in a study of blood T cells in healthy people across ages. Then a second PCR, running roughly 7 to 11 cycles, was carried out with a sample-barcoded 5' primer and a J-beta primer mix. TCRdb re-analysed the 5' RACE reads in MiXCR, keeping a single row per CDR3 protein. The sample carries around 800,000 distinct CDR3 sequences, roughly 24% recorded once. This clonotype was counted a few times. These data also featured in a second study, about T cells of mothers and their children. Per that paper: Reads recorded for TCR beta CDR3 numbered over 9 million per mother and roughly 3 million per child.

The sequencing sample was made of blood. The clonotype was recovered from a boy aged 10-17 years in good health.

The CDR3 protein is CASSEFIRGSGYTF. DNA of the CDR3: TGTGCCAGCAGTGAATTTATCCGGGGATCTGGCTACACCTTC. The genes are TRBV6-1 and TRBJ1-2; D remains ambiguous. Trimming left V 2 bases short and J 7 bases short, with 14 bases between. Looked up from germline, CDR1 is MNHNS and CDR2 is SASEGT. The CDR3 extends over 14 amino acids.